The 26 T cell receptor beta chains reported below all come from one sample, sequenced in a study of post-analysis software for immune sequencing data. These receptors have no known antigen. Study findings and constraints: The study found TRBV5-6, TRBV5-1 and TRBV20-1 among five TRBV segments more frequent in patients than controls.

TCR beta libraries were prepared from cDNA with unique molecular identifiers. TCRdb reanalysed the PCR reads using MiXCR and keeps one entry per CDR3 protein. The data contain about 190,000 distinct CDR3 sequences, approximately 30% of them singletons. The specimen was blood. The receptors were sampled from a girl aged 2-17 years with multiple sclerosis.

The rearrangement joins TRBV7-9 to TRBJ2-3; D possibly matches TRBD1 or TRBD2 (6 bases each). Germline lookup yields CDR1 SEHNR and CDR2 FQNEAQ (reference sequence). Trimming cost V 4 bases and J 1 base, with 12 bases left between them. CDR3 length: 15 amino acids. The CDR3 bases are TGTGCCAGCAGCTCGGGGGCCCGGGGCACAGATACGCAGTATTTT. Residues: CASSSGARGTDTQYF.

This clonotype was observed at least ten times. The V and J genes are TRBV5-1 and TRBJ2-1; tentatively, D is TRBD1 (6 bases). There are 13 residues in the CDR3. Germline V gene data show CDR1 as SGHRS and CDR2 as YFSETQ. V gave up 3 bases and J gave up 8 bases, with 12 bases separating them. The CDR3 coding sequence is TGCGCCAGCAGCTCTACAGGGCTCGATGAGCAGTTCTTC. It translates to CASSSTGLDEQFF.

This clonotype was observed at least ten times. This chain uses TRBV6-7 with TRBJ1-2, with 7 bases lining up with TRBD1. TRBV6-7 is given ORF status, its function remaining uncertain. Trimming at V came to 6 bases and at J to 2 bases, leaving 9 bases not matched to a gene. There are 15 residues in the CDR3. The CDR3 is CASSPPKQGNYGYTF. The CDR3 DNA reads TGTGCCAGCAGCCCTCCCAAACAGGGGAACTATGGCTACACCTTC.

Only a few counts were recorded for this clonotype. The chain uses TRBV27 and TRBJ2-3; possibly TRBD1 or TRBD2 for D (5 bases each). Germline V gene lookup returns CDR1 MNHEY and CDR2 SMNVEV (reference sequence). V gave up 6 bases and J gave up 4 bases, with 14 bases separating them. This CDR3 has 14 amino acids. CDR3 region: CASRWGSRADTQYF. For the CDR3, the DNA is TGTGCCAGCAGATGGGGGAGTAGGGCAGATACGCAGTATTTT.

This clonotype was detected a few times. This chain links TRBV14 with TRBJ1-4; D call uncertain. From germline, CDR1 is SGHDN and CDR2 FVKESK. Trimming removed 4 bases from V and 8 bases from J, with 8 bases in between. There are 12 residues in the CDR3. The CDR3 sequence is CASSLGKEKLFF. The DNA for the CDR3 is TGTGCCAGCAGCCTCGGAAAGGAAAAACTGTTTTTT.

This clonotype was seen ten or more times. The chain is built from TRBV29-1 and TRBJ2-5, with no clear D. CDR1 and CDR2 (germline): SQVTM, ANQGSEA. This CDR3 is 14 amino acids long. V was trimmed by 4 bases and J by 2 bases, leaving 14 bases between them. The CDR3 loop reads CSVVVGIQQETQYF. CDR3 sequence (DNA): TGCAGCGTTGTGGTAGGGATCCAACAAGAGACCCAGTACTTC.

This clonotype was counted ten times or more. The chain combines TRBV12-3 or TRBV12-4 with TRBJ2-7; D not resolved. The CDR3 consists of 13 residues. The V and J ends lost 3 bases and 0 bases respectively, with 6 bases between them. The CDR3 reads CASSFTNSYEQYF. Written as DNA, the CDR3 is TGTGCCAGCAGTTTTACCAACTCCTACGAGCAGTACTTC.

In this sample, this clonotype turned up many times. The chain recombines TRBV12-3 or TRBV12-4 with TRBJ2-3, with D perhaps TRBD2 (5 bases). Between the trimmed V and J ends, which lost 0 bases and 1 base, there was a span of 8 bases. The CDR3 is made up of 15 amino acids. The DNA for the CDR3 is TGTGCCAGCAGTTTAGCGTCTAGCCGCACAGATACGCAGTATTTT. Its translation is CASSLASSRTDTQYF.

About this clonotype itself: This may come from a read error, since a much larger clone is one base off. J is TRBJ2-5 and V is TRBV5-6; TRBD2 is a possible D gene (6 bases). CDR3 length equals 15 residues. Germline CDR1 reads SGHDT; CDR2 reads YYEEEE. V shed 3 bases and J shed 3 bases, with 15 bases lying between them. CDR3 amino acids: CASSWAGLVKETQYF. Written as DNA, the CDR3 is TGTGCCAGCAGCTGGGCGGGACTGGTAAAAGAGACCCAGTACTTC.

The genes are TRBV18 and TRBJ1-1; TRBD1 might be the D (6 bases). Germline loops: CDR1 KGHSH, CDR2 LQKENI. This CDR3 has 15 residues. Trimming pared 0 bases from V and 1 base from J, leaving 9 bases between. The CDR3 coding sequence is TGTGCCAGCTCACCACCTAGGGGGGCGAACACTGAAGCTTTCTTT. Protein sequence: CASSPPRGANTEAFF.

This chain uses TRBV5-6 with TRBJ2-3, with D perhaps matching TRBD2 (5 bases). The germline V gene has CDR1 SGHDT and CDR2 YYEEEE. V was shortened by 1 base and J by 4 bases, with 7 bases between the two germline ends. This CDR3 comprises 13 residues. CDR3 amino acids: CASSLWGADTQYF. The CDR3 DNA reads as TGTGCCAGCAGCTTGTGGGGAGCAGATACGCAGTATTTT.

The sample holds a few counts of this clonotype. This sequence joins TRBV11-2 and TRBJ2-5; D remains ambiguous. The CDR3 loop spans 15 amino acids. Trimming stripped 5 bases from V and 5 bases from J, with 18 bases between. The V gene's germline CDR1 is SGHAT and CDR2 FQNNGV. The CDR3 nucleotides are TGTGCCAGCAGCCCCCCCGGGCTATTGGTGGAGACCCAGTACTTC. It specifies CASSPPGLLVETQYF.

This clonotype occurred a few times. J is TRBJ1-1 and V is TRBV28; no reliable D call. Trimming stripped 5 bases from V and 0 bases from J, with 4 bases between. Germline values: CDR1 MDHEN, CDR2 SYDVKM. The CDR3 covers 12 residues. The CDR3 sequence: CASSEMNTEAFF. The CDR3 DNA reads as TGTGCCAGCAGTGAGATGAACACTGAAGCTTTCTTT. Variable domain in full (rest from reference TRBV28 and TRBJ1-1): DVKVTQSSRYLVKRTGEKVFLECVQDMDHENMFWYRQDPGLGLRLIYFSYDVKMKEKGDIPEGYSVSREKKERFSLILESASTNQTSMYLCASSEMNTEAFFGQGTRLTVV.

The rearrangement links TRBV5-1 to TRBJ2-1, with D unclear. Germline-derived CDR1 and CDR2 are SGHRS and YFSETQ. There are 14 residues in the CDR3. Trimming cost V 0 bases and J 9 bases, with 13 bases left between them. The DNA of the CDR3 is TGCGCCAGCAGCTTGGATGGGGTAACGAGTGAGCAGTTCTTC. Its translation is CASSLDGVTSEQFF.

This clonotype was detected ten times or more. The chain couples TRBV5-1 to TRBJ2-5; no firm D call. The CDR3 loop spans 14 amino acids. CDR1 is SGHRS and CDR2 is YFSETQ in the germline V gene. Trimming took off 9 bases at V and 0 bases at J, with 15 bases between the two ends. CDR3 DNA sequence: TGCGCCAACCAGCTTCCCTCGTACCAAGAGACCCAGTACTTC. It is translated as CANQLPSYQETQYF.

This clonotype came up a few times. The chain recombines TRBV28 with TRBJ2-5; D is perhaps TRBD1 or TRBD2 (6 bases each). Germline V lookup: CDR1 MDHEN, CDR2 SYDVKM. V was clipped by 6 bases and J by 11 bases, with 22 bases between them. The CDR3 contains 14 residues. The CDR3 reads CASRFGGTRGEQYF. DNA for the CDR3: TGTGCCAGCAGGTTTGGGGGCACCCGCGGGGAGCAGTACTTC.

In this sample, this clonotype turned up a few times. The chain links TRBV5-1 to TRBJ2-7; the D gene is possibly TRBD2 (6 bases). In germline, CDR1 is SGHRS, CDR2 YFSETQ. Trimming took 4 bases from V and 10 from J, leaving 15 bases between them. The CDR3 is 12 residues long. The CDR3 is CASSTQEGLQYF. CDR3 bases: TGCGCCAGCAGCACCCAGGAGGGGCTCCAGTACTTC.

The J gene is TRBJ2-7, the V gene TRBV20-1; TRBD2 aligns across 11 bases. CDR1 is DFQATT, CDR2 SNEGSKA, per germline (reference sequence). This CDR3 is 16 amino acids long. The J segment lost 2 bases and the V segment lost 0 bases, leaving 6 bases of the junction unmatched. The CDR3 DNA is TGCAGTGCTAGAGATCCTCTAGCGGGAGGCGCCTACGAGCAGTACTTC. Amino acid sequence: CSARDPLAGGAYEQYF.

The rearrangement uses TRBV5-1 and TRBJ2-1; D unresolved. The CDR3 has 12 residues. Germline V CDR1 and CDR2: SGHRS, YFSETQ. V was cut by 2 bases and J by 10 bases, with 10 bases left in between. CDR3 protein: CASSFESYEQFF. CDR3 bases: TGCGCCAGCAGCTTTGAGAGCTACGAGCAGTTCTTC.

The CDR3 nucleotides read TGTGCCAGCAGGCTACGCCCGACAGGGAAGAATTCACCCCTCCACTTT. Translated, it gives CASRLRPTGKNSPLHF. J is TRBJ1-6 and V is TRBV11-1, with 7 bases lining up with TRBD1. Trimming took 6 bases from V and 7 from J; bases not matched to a gene: 12. Germline lookup yields CDR1 SGHAT and CDR2 FQDESV (reference sequence). CDR3 length equals 16 residues.

This clonotype has ten or more counts. This chain links TRBV7-2 with TRBJ2-3; TRBD2 might be the D (5 bases). The CDR3 contains 17 residues. V gave up 5 bases and J gave up 4 bases, with 22 bases separating them. CDR1 SGHTA and CDR2 FQGNSA come from the germline V gene. CDR3 coding DNA: TGTGCCAGCAGCCAGTGGGCGGGTTCCACCCCCCCAGATACGCAGTATTTT. Its translation is CASSQWAGSTPPDTQYF.

On this clonotype: This clone may be a read error of a much larger clone one base away. The chain couples TRBV29-1 to TRBJ2-1, with D perhaps matching TRBD1 (6 bases). The J call is uncertain, as TRBJ2-7 better fits the DNA end. The CDR3 extends over 15 amino acids. Germline V lookup: CDR1 SQVTM, CDR2 ANQGSEA. The CDR3: CSVTSGHRNYNEQYF. The CDR3 DNA reads TGCAGCGTAACATCGGGACACAGGAATTACAATGAGCAGTACTTC.

Concerning this clonotype itself: This could be a read error, since a much larger clone is one nucleotide away. V usage is TRBV20-1 and J usage is TRBJ2-7; TRBD1 or TRBD2 may be the D gene (5 bases each). This CDR3 is 13 amino acids long. Trimming removed 5 bases at V and 5 bases at J, with 16 bases between. The V gene's germline CDR1 is DFQATT and CDR2 SNEGSKA (reference sequence). The CDR3 DNA follows: TGCAGTGCTTTGGGGACGGAACCCCACGAGCAGTACTTC. Protein: CSALGTEPHEQYF.

This clonotype was recorded many times. This chain uses TRBV25-1 with TRBJ2-1; D is perhaps TRBD1 or TRBD2 (5 bases each). In germline, CDR1 is MGHDK, CDR2 SYGVNS. The CDR3 is 15 residues long. Trimming left V 3 bases short and J 2 bases short, with 11 bases between. The DNA of the CDR3 is TGTGCCAGCAGTGAGGGTGGGGGAGCCTACAATGAGCAGTTCTTC. Amino acids: CASSEGGGAYNEQFF.

This clonotype appeared a few times. J is TRBJ2-1 and V is TRBV15, with D uncertain. Trimming left V 1 base short and J 7 bases short, with 5 bases between. Germline loops: CDR1 LNHNV, CDR2 YYDKDF (reference sequence). This CDR3 is built from 12 residues. CDR3 in amino acids: CATSRVKNEQFF. For the CDR3, the DNA is TGTGCCACCAGCAGAGTGAAAAATGAGCAGTTCTTC.

This clonotype has a count of ten or more. The chain employs TRBV18 and TRBJ1-4, with 7 bases that match TRBD1. The CDR3 is 15 amino acids. Unmatched junction bases numbered 4, after V lost 2 bases and J lost 4 bases. Germline V lookup: CDR1 KGHSH, CDR2 LQKENI. The CDR3 protein is CASSPGTELNEKLFF. The CDR3 DNA reads TGTGCCAGCTCACCAGGGACAGAACTTAATGAAAAACTGTTTTTT.